The rows below give T cell receptor beta chains drawn from one sample of a study of shared clonotypes between healthy human individuals. The assay was immunoSEQ multiplex PCR, and TCRdb's table has in-frame clones only and misses some. The repertoire holds roughly 2,000,000 clones, with roughly 93% as singletons. The sequenced sample was naive CD8+ T cells from PBMCs. The receptor source for this set is a man aged 18 to 29 in good health. Some clones in this sample may be carry-over from other donors' samples. The CDR3 runs from the conserved cysteine through the conserved F or W. A D gene is named only where the DNA matches it firmly. Rows give clone size only sometimes, using once, few, many, or a class for an expanded clone.

>TRBD1|TRBV27|TRBJ2-2|14|NA
TGTGCCACAACGGACAGGGCGGGCACCGGGGAGCTGTTTTTT
CATTDRAGTGELFF
>NA|TRBV28|TRBJ1-2|14|NA
TGTGCCAGCAGGCCACCGGGGGCGCCGTATGGCTACACCTTC
CASRPPGAPYGYTF
>TRBD1|TRBV5-6|TRBJ2-7|13|NA
TGTGCCAGCAGCCTCGGGACAGGCGGCGAGCAGTACTTC
CASSLGTGGEQYF
>NA|TRBV23-1|TRBJ2-7|13|NA
TGCGCCAGCAGTCAATCGGGGAGCTACGAGCAGTACTTC
CASSQSGSYEQYF
>TRBD2|TRBV4-2|TRBJ2-7|15|NA
TGTGCCAGCAGCTCCCCCGGGACTAGCGGGAACGAGCAGTACTTC
CASSSPGTSGNEQYF
>NA|TRBV7-3|TRBJ2-2|16|NA
TGTGCCAGCGGGGACGGACTACATACCGTCTCCGGGGAGCTGTTTTTT
CASGDGLHTVSGELFF
>TRBD1|TRBV30|TRBJ1-5|15|NA
TGTGCCTGGAGTGACAGGGGGCTCAGCAATCAGCCCCAGCATTTT
CAWSDRGLSNQPQHF
>NA|TRBV29-1|TRBJ2-7|14|NA
TGCAGCGTTGCGGGTGGGGTAGCATTGTACGAGCAGTACTTC
CSVAGGVALYEQYF
>TRBD2|TRBV5-1|TRBJ2-1|19|NA
TGCGCCAGCAGCCCCGGGACTAGCGGGAGTCCTTTCTCCTACAATGAGCAGTTCTTC
CASSPGTSGSPFSYNEQFF
>NA|TRBV28|TRBJ1-5|16|NA
TGTGCCAGCAGTTTAGGGGGGGCGGGGGCTGATCAGCCCCAGCATTTT
CASSLGGAGADQPQHF
>NA|TRBV9|TRBJ2-2|17|NA
TGTGCCAGCAGCCTTTCCTTTAGTGGGAGTATTTCCGGGGAGCTGTTTTTT
CASSLSFSGSISGELFF
>NA|TRBV21-1|TRBJ2-7|20|NA
TGTGCCAGCAGCCAACCCCCCCTAGCGGGTAGGTCGCGGAGGAACTACGAGCAGTACTTC
CASSQPPLAGRSRRNYEQYF
>TRBD1|TRBV6-1|TRBJ1-5|18|NA
TGTGCCAGCAGTGAAGCTGACAGGGGGCAAGGGGGCAATCAGCCCCAGCATTTT
CASSEADRGQGGNQPQHF
>NA|TRBV7-3|TRBJ2-2|12|NA
TGTGCCAGCAGCTTAGGGGACGGGGAGCTGTTTTTT
CASSLGDGELFF
>TRBD2|TRBV9|TRBJ2-1|17|NA
TGTGCCAGCAGCGCGGGAGGAGTGGTAGCGCGGGAGAGTGAGCAGTTCTTC
CASSAGGVVARESEQFF
>NA|TRBV29-1|TRBJ1-5|13|NA
TGCAGCGCCGGGGGTCGGCGCGATCAGCCCCAGCATTTT
CSAGGRRDQPQHF
>NA|TRBV7-6|TRBJ2-1|17|NA
TGTGCCAGCAGCTCGCCGGGGACCCCAAACTCCTACAATGAGCAGTTCTTC
CASSSPGTPNSYNEQFF
>NA|TRBV11-2|TRBJ2-3|16|NA
TGTGCCAGCAGCTTAAGTAGTAGAACTAGCACAGATACGCAGTATTTT
CASSLSSRTSTDTQYF
>TRBD1|TRBV5-6|TRBJ1-2|15|NA
TGTGCCAGCAGCTACTACCGGGACAGGGCTAATGGCTACACCTTC
CASSYYRDRANGYTF
>NA|TRBV7-8|TRBJ2-7|15|NA
TGTGCCAGCAGCTTCAGCTCGGCGTATTCAGACGAGCAGTACTTC
CASSFSSAYSDEQYF
>TRBD2|TRBV28|TRBJ2-7|15|NA
TGTGCCAGCAGTTCACGGCGGGAGGGCTCCTACGAGCAGTACTTC
CASSSRREGSYEQYF
>NA|TRBV30|TRBJ1-2|13|NA
TGTGCCTGGAGCGAAAAACCTCCGGGTGGCTACACCTTC
CAWSEKPPGGYTF
>TRBD2|TRBV28|TRBJ2-7|16|NA
TGTGCCAGCAGTTTGCCCGGACTAGCGAACTCCTACGAGCAGTACTTC
CASSLPGLANSYEQYF
>NA|TRBV7-2|TRBJ2-7|12|NA
TGTGCCAGCAGCTTACCAGACTACGAGCAGTACTTC
CASSLPDYEQYF
>NA|TRBV11-2|TRBJ2-1|16|NA
TGTGCCAGCAGCTTATGGGCGGGTGAGGGTTACAATGAGCAGTTCTTC
CASSLWAGEGYNEQFF
>NA|TRBV28|TRBJ1-5|15|NA
TGTGCCAGCGATTTCTACAGGGAAGGCCATCAGCCCCAGCATTTT
CASDFYREGHQPQHF
>NA|TRBV10-3|TRBJ2-7|11|NA
TGTGCCATCGCAGAGAGCTACGAGCAGTACTTC
CAIAESYEQYF
>TRBD1|TRBV9|TRBJ2-5|15|NA
TGTGCCAGCAGCGAGGGACAGGGGGTACAAGAGACCCAGTACTTC
CASSEGQGVQETQYF
>NA|TRBV9|TRBJ1-3|17|once
TGTGCCAGCAGCGGAGCTAGGCTCGGCCAGGGCAGAAACACCATATATTTT
CASSGARLGQGRNTIYF
>TRBD2|TRBV7-6|TRBJ2-1|15|NA
TGTGCCAGCAGCCCACCCCGCGGGAGTCACAATGAGCAGTTCTTC
CASSPPRGSHNEQFF
>TRBD1|TRBV7-8|TRBJ2-7|17|once
TGTGCCAGCAGCTCTTTGCGTGGACAGGACCGGACCTACGAGCAGTACTTC
CASSSLRGQDRTYEQYF
>NA|TRBV4-2|TRBJ2-2|15|NA
TGTGCCAGCAGCCAAGGGAGGGTCCGCGCCGGGGAGCTGTTTTTT
CASSQGRVRAGELFF
>TRBD1|TRBV5-1|TRBJ2-7|14|NA
TGCGCCAGCAGCTTGACAGGGGACCCCTACGAGCAGTACTTC
CASSLTGDPYEQYF
>TRBD2|TRBV10-1|TRBJ2-7|15|NA
TGCGCCAGCAGTCGGGGTAGCGGGAGTCGGGACGAGCAGTACTTC
CASSRGSGSRDEQYF
>NA|TRBV11-1|TRBJ2-7|16|NA
TGTGCCAGCAGCTCCAGAACAGGGTGGAGCTCCTACGAGCAGTACTTC
CASSSRTGWSSYEQYF
>TRBD2|TRBV27|TRBJ2-3|16|NA
TGTGCCAGCAGTCCTCCGGGACTAGCGGGAGTGGATACGCAGTATTTT
CASSPPGLAGVDTQYF
>NA|TRBV7-9|TRBJ2-3|14|NA
TGTGCCAGCAGCGTCCTACCTGGCACAGATACGCAGTATTTT
CASSVLPGTDTQYF
>NA|TRBV4-3|TRBJ1-1|15|NA
TGCGCCAGCAGCCAAGCCGTTATGGGGGGAACTGAAGCTTTCTTT
CASSQAVMGGTEAFF
>TRBD1|TRBV11-3|TRBJ2-2|16|NA
TGTGCCAGCAGCTTAAGACAGGGTCCGAACACCGGGGAGCTGTTTTTT
CASSLRQGPNTGELFF
>NA|TRBV15|TRBJ2-7|14|NA
TGTGCCACCAGCAGAGGCAGGGACCTCTACGAGCAGTACTTC
CATSRGRDLYEQYF
>TRBD2|TRBV7-9|TRBJ2-3|18|NA
TGTGCCAGCCGAAAGGGACTAGCGGGCGTACCTAGCACAGATACGCAGTATTTT
CASRKGLAGVPSTDTQYF
>NA|TRBV13|TRBJ1-2|14|NA
TGTGCCAGCAGCTTAGGAAGGGGGGACTATGGCTACACCTTC
CASSLGRGDYGYTF
>NA|TRBV4-1|TRBJ2-2|13|NA
TGCGCCAGCAGCCTTAGAACCACCGGGGAGCTGTTTTTT
CASSLRTTGELFF
>TRBD2|TRBV6-1|TRBJ2-7|15|once
TGTGCCAGCAGTGAACCGGGACTAGGTACCTACGAGCAGTACTTC
CASSEPGLGTYEQYF
>TRBD1|TRBV27|TRBJ1-2|12|NA
TGTGCCAGTTGGACAGGGGGAGTTGGCTACACCTTC
CASWTGGVGYTF
>NA|TRBV30|TRBJ2-7|13|NA
TGTGCCTGGATGAGGGCAGGGACCTACGAGCAGTACTTC
CAWMRAGTYEQYF
>NA|TRBV27|TRBJ1-1|13|NA
TGTGCCAGCAGTTCATTGGGGATGCCTGAAGCTTTCTTT
CASSSLGMPEAFF
>NA|TRBV28|TRBJ2-1|15|once
TGTGCCAGCAGTAGTGGGGGATATATATACAATGAGCAGTTCTTC
CASSSGGYIYNEQFF
>NA|TRBV21-1|TRBJ2-7|17|NA
TGTGCCAGCAGCAAAGAGGAACAGGGAATCGTGTCCTACGAGCAGTACTTC
CASSKEEQGIVSYEQYF